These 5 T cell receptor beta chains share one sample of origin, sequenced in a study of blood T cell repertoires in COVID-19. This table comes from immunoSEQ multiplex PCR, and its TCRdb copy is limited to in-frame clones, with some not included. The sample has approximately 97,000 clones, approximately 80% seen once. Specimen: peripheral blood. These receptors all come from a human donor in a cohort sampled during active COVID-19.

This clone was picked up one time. Here the CDR3 reads CATSEIDREDSNQPQHF. CDR3 sequence (DNA): TGTGCCACCAGTGAGATTGACAGGGAAGATAGCAATCAGCCCCAGCATTTT. The J gene is TRBJ1-5, the V gene TRBV24-1, with TRBD1 matching 7 bases. With 4 bases clipped from V and 0 bases from J, the junction kept 8 bases outside the gene matches. Per the germline V gene, CDR1 is KGHDR and CDR2 is SFDVKD. The CDR3 extends over 17 amino acids.

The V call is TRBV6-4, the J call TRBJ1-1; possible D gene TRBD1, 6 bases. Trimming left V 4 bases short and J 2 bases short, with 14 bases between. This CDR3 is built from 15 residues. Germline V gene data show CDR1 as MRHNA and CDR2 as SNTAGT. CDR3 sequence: CASSVEGDGNTEAFF. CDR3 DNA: TGTGCCAGCAGTGTCGAGGGGGACGGCAACACTGAAGCTTTCTTT.

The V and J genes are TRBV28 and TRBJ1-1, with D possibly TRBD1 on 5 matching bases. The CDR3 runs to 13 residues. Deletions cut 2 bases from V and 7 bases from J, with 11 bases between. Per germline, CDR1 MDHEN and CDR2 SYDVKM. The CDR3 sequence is CASSLPPGGEAFF. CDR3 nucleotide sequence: TGTGCCAGCAGTTTACCACCGGGGGGTGAAGCTTTCTTT.

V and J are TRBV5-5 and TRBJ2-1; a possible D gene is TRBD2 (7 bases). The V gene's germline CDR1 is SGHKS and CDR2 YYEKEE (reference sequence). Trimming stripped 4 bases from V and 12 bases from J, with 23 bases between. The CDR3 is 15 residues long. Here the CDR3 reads CASSPDFLGGRGQFF. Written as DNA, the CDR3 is TGTGCCAGCAGCCCCGACTTCTTAGGGGGGAGGGGGCAGTTCTTC.

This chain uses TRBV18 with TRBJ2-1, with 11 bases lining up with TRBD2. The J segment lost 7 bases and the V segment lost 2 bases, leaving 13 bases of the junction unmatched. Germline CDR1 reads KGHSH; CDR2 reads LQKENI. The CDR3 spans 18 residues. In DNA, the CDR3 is TGTGCCAGCTCACCAGTAACCCCTACTAGCGGGGGTACGAATGAGCAGTTCTTC. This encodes CASSPVTPTSGGTNEQFF. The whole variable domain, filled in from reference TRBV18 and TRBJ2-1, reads NAGVMQNPRHLVRRRGQEARLRCSPMKGHSHVYWYRQLPEEGLKFMVYLQKENIIDESGMPKERFSAEFPKEGPSILRIQQVVRGDSAAYFCASSPVTPTSGGTNEQFFGPGTRLTVL.